A single sample is the source of the 32 T cell receptor beta chains below, sequenced in a study of T cell responses to AZD1222 COVID-19 vaccine. The data were produced by immunoSEQ multiplex PCR, yet TCRdb's version contains in-frame clones alone and is incomplete. Among about 100,000 clones, about 88% were seen once, and the ten largest hold roughly 1.8%. Source: peripheral blood, taken on day 0 of AZD1222 vaccination. The receptors derive from an adult in good health.

The CDR3 bases are TGTGCCACCACCTGGACAGGGAGGACTGAAGCTTTCTTT. This sequence encodes CATTWTGRTEAFF. V gene TRBV19 combines with J gene TRBJ1-1; 8 bases fit TRBD1. V shed 10 bases, J shed 5 bases, and the junction held 9 bases outside the gene matches. This CDR3 is 13 amino acids long. Germline V gene sequence: CDR1 LNHDA, CDR2 SQIVND (reference sequence). The full variable domain, its missing parts supplied by reference TRBV19 and TRBJ1-1, is DGGITQSPKYLFRKEGQNVTLSCEQNLNHDAMYWYRQDPGQGLRLIYYSQIVNDFQKGDIAEGYSVSREKKESFPLTVTSAQKNPTAFYLCATTWTGRTEAFFGQGTRLTVV.

The gene calls are TRBV13 and TRBJ2-2; weak D call: TRBD2 (5 bases). The V and J ends lost 5 bases and 5 bases respectively, with 24 bases between them. CDR1 is PRHDT and CDR2 is FYEKMQ in the germline V gene (reference sequence). The CDR3 contains 18 residues. CDR3 sequence (DNA): TGTGCCAGCAGCAACCGGGCTGGGCGCGTCGCGGGTACCGGGGAGCTGTTTTTT. This translates into CASSNRAGRVAGTGELFF.

The V and J genes are TRBV11-2 and TRBJ1-4; 9 bases fit TRBD1. Trimming took 5 bases from V and 7 from J; bases not matched to a gene: 5. Per germline, CDR1 SGHAT and CDR2 FQNNGV. CDR3 length: 14 residues. Here the CDR3 DNA reads TGTGCCAGCAGCCTGGGACAGGGAGGTGAAAAACTGTTTTTT. Amino acids: CASSLGQGGEKLFF.

V gene TRBV10-3 combines with J gene TRBJ1-1, with TRBD1 as a possible D gene (6 bases). Germline V gene data show CDR1 as ENHRY and CDR2 as SYGVKD. Trimming took off 3 bases at V and 10 bases at J, with 21 bases between the two ends. The CDR3 is 15 amino acids. The CDR3 sequence is CAISDPGTRPSGAFF. CDR3 DNA sequence: TGTGCCATCAGTGACCCCGGGACACGACCTTCTGGAGCTTTCTTT.

This clone was seen more than once but under ten times. The J gene is TRBJ2-5, the V gene TRBV6-6; TRBD2 is a possible D gene (5 bases). CDR3 length equals 13 residues. Trimming stripped 4 bases from V and 5 bases from J, with 11 bases between. CDR1 and CDR2 from the germline V gene are MNHNY and SVGAGI (reference sequence). In nucleotides, the CDR3 is TGTGCCAGCAGTTTAGTACTAGGGGAGACCCAGTACTTC. The encoded protein is CASSLVLGETQYF.

The CDR3 DNA sequence: TGTGCCAGCAGCTTAATAGGACAGGGAGAGACCCAGTACTTC. Translating it yields CASSLIGQGETQYF. The gene calls are TRBV7-3 and TRBJ2-5, with 8 bases fitting TRBD1. This CDR3 comprises 14 residues. V lost 1 base and J lost 4; bases outside the gene matches: 2. The germline V gene has CDR1 SGHTA and CDR2 FQGTGA.

This sequence joins TRBV21-1 and TRBJ1-5. TRBV21-1 is assigned pseudogene status. The CDR3 is 15 residues long. Here the CDR3 reads CASTQRVRSYQPQHF. CDR3 bases: TGTGCCAGCACCCAAAGGGTGAGGTCCTATCAGCCCCAGCATTTT.

The chain uses TRBV4-2 and TRBJ2-6; TRBD2 agrees at 8 bases. Germline values: CDR1 LGHNA, CDR2 YNFKEQ. With 3 bases clipped from V and 1 base from J, the junction kept 8 bases outside the gene matches. The CDR3 is 18 amino acids. CDR3 region: CASSHTRSGISGANVLTF. The CDR3 bases are TGTGCCAGCAGCCACACCCGTAGCGGGATTTCTGGGGCCAACGTCCTGACTTTC.

Sample share makes this clone medium-sized. The J gene is TRBJ1-1, the V gene TRBV6-4; the D is unclear. The ends were cut back, 2 bases at V and 4 bases at J, with 8 bases in the middle. CDR3 length: 13 residues. Germline V gives CDR1 MRHNA, CDR2 SNTAGT. CDR3 loop: CASSDGDSTEAFF. CDR3 in DNA: TGTGCCAGCAGTGACGGGGATTCCACTGAAGCTTTCTTT.

The chain uses TRBV11-2 and TRBJ2-1; 10 bases fit TRBD2. Germline CDR1 is SGHAT and CDR2 is FQNNGV. The V and J ends lost 8 bases and 5 bases, in that order; junction bases with no gene match: 6. The CDR3 runs 14 residues. CDR3 nucleotide sequence: TGTGCCAGCGGGCTAGCGGGGGACAACAATGAGCAGTTCTTC. Its protein product is CASGLAGDNNEQFF.

This clone has only one observation. This rearrangement joins TRBV28 to TRBJ2-7; tentatively, D is TRBD1 (5 bases). Germline-derived CDR1 and CDR2 are MDHEN and SYDVKM. The V end was cut by 2 bases, the J end by 0 bases, with 8 bases between. The length of the CDR3 is 14 residues. CDR3 residues: CASSLPQGSYEQYF. For the CDR3, the DNA is TGTGCCAGCAGTTTACCCCAGGGCTCCTACGAGCAGTACTTC.

This clone came up a few times. The chain joins TRBV6-2 or TRBV6-3 to TRBJ2-6; tentatively, D is TRBD1 (6 bases). The CDR3 has 15 residues. The germline V gene has CDR1 MNHEY and CDR2 SVGEGT. V dropped 4 bases and J dropped 0 bases, with 7 bases sitting between them. The CDR3 region has the DNA TGTGCCAGCAGTTGGGACAACTCTGGGGCCAACGTCCTGACTTTC. Translation gives CASSWDNSGANVLTF.

The J gene is TRBJ1-1, the V gene TRBV19, with D possibly being TRBD1 (6 bases). CDR3 length: 12 amino acids. Between the trimmed V and J ends, which lost 6 bases and 3 bases, there was a span of 8 bases. Germline lookup yields CDR1 LNHDA and CDR2 SQIVND (reference sequence). This CDR3 is CASRGGYTEAFF. CDR3 DNA sequence: TGTGCCAGTAGAGGGGGTTACACTGAAGCTTTCTTT.

Comments on this clone: At one end, the junction sequence differs from germline, possibly due to a read error. The same CDR3 is also encoded by other DNA sequences in this sample. The rearrangement uses TRBV4-1 and TRBJ2-7; D remains unclear. The CDR3 spans 16 residues. Looked up from germline, CDR1 is MGHRA and CDR2 is YSYEKL. The CDR3 loop is CASSQPIRIPPYEQYF. CDR3 sequence (DNA): TGCGCCAGCAGCCAACCGATACGGATCCCCCCCTACGAGCAATACTTC.

The chain joins TRBV10-3 to TRBJ1-2; D is perhaps TRBD1 (5 bases). The CDR3 runs to 13 residues. CDR1 ENHRY and CDR2 SYGVKD come from the germline V gene. The germline V and J ends were trimmed by 7 bases and 8 bases, with 17 bases remaining between them. The CDR3 DNA is TGTGCCATCACAGGGAGGACATGGGACGGCTACACCTTC. It specifies CAITGRTWDGYTF.

The V and J genes are TRBV5-1 and TRBJ2-2; a weak D match, TRBD1 (5 bases). The germline V and J ends were trimmed by 3 bases and 6 bases, with 12 bases remaining between them. There are 14 residues in the CDR3. Germline assignment: CDR1 SGHRS and CDR2 YFSETQ. The CDR3 bases are TGCGCCAGCAGCTCTGTATCAGGGCCCGGGGAGCTGTTTTTT. It yields the protein CASSSVSGPGELFF.

The chain has TRBV5-8 and TRBJ1-1; no firm D call. Germline V gene lookup returns CDR1 SGHTS and CDR2 YDEGEE. The V and J ends lost 1 base and 10 bases respectively, with 11 bases between them. The CDR3 spans 12 residues. This CDR3 reads CASSLLWEAAFF. DNA of the CDR3: TGTGCCAGCAGCTTGCTTTGGGAAGCAGCTTTCTTT.

The chain has TRBV5-5 and TRBJ1-5; 7 nucleotides align to TRBD1. Germline CDR1 SGHKS, CDR2 YYEKEE (reference sequence). V trimming: 0 bases; J trimming: 3 bases; junction bases outside the gene matches: 3. This CDR3 spans 15 amino acids. Here the CDR3 DNA reads TGTGCCAGCAGCTTGGCCGACAGGGACAATCAGCCCCAGCATTTT. Amino acids: CASSLADRDNQPQHF.

The chain recombines TRBV15 with TRBJ1-1, with D possibly being TRBD1 (5 bases). The V gene's germline CDR1 is LNHNV and CDR2 YYDKDF (reference sequence). This CDR3 contains 17 residues. Trimming took off 3 bases at V and 0 bases at J, with 17 bases between the two ends. The CDR3 loop is CATSSNYQGSLNTEAFF. CDR3 nucleotide sequence: TGTGCCACCAGCAGTAATTATCAGGGCAGCTTGAACACTGAAGCTTTCTTT.

V is TRBV18 and J is TRBJ2-7, with D uncertain. The germline CDR1 and CDR2 sequences are KGHSH and LQKENI. The ends were cut back, 6 bases at V and 4 bases at J, with 13 bases in the middle. CDR3 length: 13 amino acids. The CDR3 region has the DNA TGTGCCAGCTCCCCTTCTCAGAATTACGAGCAGTACTTC. Translation: CASSPSQNYEQYF. The variable domain in full, completed from reference TRBV18 and TRBJ2-7, reads NAGVMQNPRHLVRRRGQEARLRCSPMKGHSHVYWYRQLPEEGLKFMVYLQKENIIDESGMPKERFSAEFPKEGPSILRIQQVVRGDSAAYFCASSPSQNYEQYFGPGTRLTVT.

V and J are TRBV7-3 and TRBJ2-1; D unresolved. Per the germline V gene, CDR1 is SGHTA and CDR2 is FQGTGA. The CDR3 is 17 amino acids. V lost 3 bases and J 8 bases, leaving 23 bases between the germline ends. CDR3 region: CASSFSIVPSPRYEQFF. As DNA, the CDR3 is TGTGCCAGCAGCTTTTCCATCGTCCCCTCCCCCCGATATGAGCAGTTCTTC.

The genes are TRBV4-3 and TRBJ1-4, with TRBD1 matching over 9 bases. Germline CDR1 reads LGHNA; CDR2 reads YSLEER. This CDR3 comprises 16 residues. The trim removed 4 bases at V and 6 bases at J, leaving 9 bases unmatched. The CDR3 here is CASSRGTTGGYEKLFF. The CDR3 nucleotides are TGCGCCAGCAGCCGCGGTACGACAGGGGGGTATGAAAAACTGTTTTTT.

The rearrangement links TRBV7-2 to TRBJ1-1; a weak D match, TRBD1 (5 bases). The V end was cut by 1 base, the J end by 4 bases, with 10 bases between. CDR1 SGHTA and CDR2 FQGNSA come from the germline V gene. The CDR3 covers 14 residues. CDR3 sequence: CASSLDQGATEAFF. CDR3 sequence (DNA): TGTGCCAGCAGCTTAGATCAGGGTGCCACTGAAGCTTTCTTT.

This chain links TRBV6-4 with TRBJ1-1; weak D call: TRBD1 (6 bases). CDR1 MRHNA and CDR2 SNTAGT come from the germline V gene. The CDR3 loop spans 13 amino acids. V was shortened by 7 bases and J by 1 base, with 10 bases between the two germline ends. CDR3 loop: CASTPDRNTEAFF. CDR3 in DNA: TGTGCCAGCACCCCGGACAGGAACACTGAAGCTTTCTTT.

Here the CDR3 DNA reads TGTGCCAGCAGCTTAGATGGCTATGGCTACACCTTC. Its translation: CASSLDGYGYTF. The V call is TRBV7-2, the J call TRBJ1-2; D call uncertain. CDR1 SGHTA and CDR2 FQGNSA come from the germline V gene. V lost 1 base to trimming and J lost 4 bases, with 4 bases between them. The CDR3 runs to 12 residues.

This chain uses TRBV19 with TRBJ2-2; D is perhaps TRBD1 (5 bases). The germline V gene encodes CDR1 LNHDA and CDR2 SQIVND (reference sequence). The CDR3 length is 15 residues. The ends were cut back, 6 bases at V and 4 bases at J, with 15 bases in the middle. DNA for the CDR3: TGTGCCAGTAGCATGGGGCGCAGGGCCACCGGGGAGCTGTTTTTT. Translating it yields CASSMGRRATGELFF.

The V and J genes are TRBV27 and TRBJ1-6; D gene ambiguous. This CDR3 region has 14 residues. Per germline, CDR1 MNHEY and CDR2 SMNVEV (reference sequence). Trimming stripped 3 bases from V and 5 bases from J, with 8 bases between. In nucleotides, the CDR3 is TGTGCCAGCAGTTTTTGGGCCAATAATTCACCCCTCCACTTT. Translating it yields CASSFWANNSPLHF.

The count of this clone is one. This rearrangement joins TRBV6-1 to TRBJ2-3; no firm D call. Per the germline V gene, CDR1 is MNHNS and CDR2 is SASEGT. This CDR3 has 15 residues. V lost 2 bases and J lost 4, with 13 bases in between. For the CDR3, the DNA is TGTGCCAGCAGTGAAATGGGTCGGCGCCCAGATACGCAGTATTTT. This codes for CASSEMGRRPDTQYF.

The chain couples TRBV7-8 to TRBJ2-1; the D is unclear. The CDR3 is 19 amino acids. V lost 0 bases and J 0 bases, leaving 18 bases between the germline ends. Per germline, CDR1 SGHVS and CDR2 FQNEAQ. CDR3 in DNA: TGTGCCAGCAGCTTAGCCCCAATAGCTGTGGCTGGCTCCTACAATGAGCAGTTCTTC. Its protein is CASSLAPIAVAGSYNEQFF. Supplemented by reference TRBV7-8 and TRBJ2-1, the full variable domain reads GAGVSQSPRYKVAKRGQDVALRCDPISGHVSLFWYQQALGQGPEFLTYFQNEAQLDKSGLPSDRFFAERPEGSVSTLKIQRTQQEDSAVYLCASSLAPIAVAGSYNEQFFGPGTRLTVL.

V gene TRBV4-1 combines with J gene TRBJ2-3; D unresolved. This CDR3 is built from 13 residues. The ends were cut back, 2 bases at V and 4 bases at J, with 7 bases in the middle. The V gene's germline CDR1 is MGHRA and CDR2 YSYEKL. CDR3 loop: CASSQPGADTQYF. The CDR3 DNA reads as TGCGCCAGCAGCCAACCGGGCGCAGATACGCAGTATTTT.

This clone was recorded only once. The genes are TRBV30 and TRBJ1-5, with D hard to call. CDR1 and CDR2 from the germline V gene are GTSNPN and SVGIG (reference sequence). The CDR3 runs 14 residues. The V end lost 1 base, the J end lost 0 bases, and 7 bases lay between the germline ends. The CDR3 bases are TGTGCCTGGAGTGAAAGATTTAGCAATCAGCCCCAGCATTTT. Protein product: CAWSERFSNQPQHF.

A single count supports this clone. The V and J genes are TRBV6-2 or TRBV6-3 and TRBJ2-1, with TRBD2 identical over 10 bases. The CDR3 is made up of 18 amino acids. V shed 5 bases, J shed 0 bases, and the junction held 10 bases outside the gene matches. The germline CDR1 and CDR2 sequences are MNHEY and SVGEGT. The CDR3 loop reads CASSPPGLALSSYNEQFF. The CDR3 bases are TGTGCCAGCAGTCCCCCGGGACTAGCGTTGAGCTCCTACAATGAGCAGTTCTTC.